The rows below give T cell receptor beta chains drawn from one sample of a study of shared clonotypes between healthy human individuals. Profiling relied on immunoSEQ multiplex PCR, and the TCRdb table lists in-frame clones only, not all of them. The repertoire holds under 1,900,000 clones, approximately 98.5% seen once, with 0.3% to 0.45% in the top ten. The sequencing input was naive CD4+ T cells sorted from blood. The receptors here all came from a man younger than 45 in good health. Each CDR3 is given with its conserved first and last residue. The D gene is left open where the match is weak. Clone size is given for some rows only: seen once, a few or many times, or a class if the clone is expanded.

J,D,V,size,CDR3,DNA
TRBJ2-5,.,TRBV5-6,.,CASSLARGETQYF,TGTGCCAGCAGCCTCGCGAGGGGGGAGACCCAGTACTTC
TRBJ2-7,TRBD1,TRBV11-2,.,CASSQPYRGTYEQYF,TGTGCCAGCAGCCAACCCTACAGGGGAACCTACGAGCAGTACTTC
TRBJ1-1,TRBD1,TRBV6-5,.,CASSATGSTEAFF,TGTGCCAGCAGTGCGACAGGGAGCACTGAAGCTTTCTTT
TRBJ2-2,TRBD2,TRBV5-5,.,CASSLAVATSGIFGELFF,TGTGCCAGCAGCTTGGCCGTTGCGACTAGCGGGATCTTCGGGGAGCTGTTTTTT
TRBJ2-3,.,TRBV28,.,CASSSPGSASTDTQYF,TGTGCCAGCAGTTCCCCGGGCTCGGCGTCCACAGATACGCAGTATTTT
TRBJ2-1,TRBD2,TRBV5-3,.,CASSLTSGYNEQFF,TGTGCCAGCAGCTTGACTAGCGGCTACAATGAGCAGTTCTTC
TRBJ1-5,.,TRBV19,.,CASSVLWEGRYQPQHF,TGTGCCAGTAGTGTCCTTTGGGAGGGGCGGTATCAGCCCCAGCATTTT
TRBJ2-3,TRBD1,TRBV29-1,.,CSVQHRGSTDTQYF,TGCAGCGTTCAACACAGGGGGAGCACAGATACGCAGTATTTT
TRBJ2-7,TRBD1,TRBV29-1,.,CSVERQGAYEQYF,TGCAGCGTTGAACGGCAGGGGGCTTACGAGCAGTACTTC
TRBJ1-2,TRBD1,TRBV19,.,CASSTRTGGYYGYTF,TGTGCCAGTAGTACAAGGACAGGGGGTTACTATGGCTACACCTTC
TRBJ1-2,.,TRBV15,.,CATSTGELLYGYTF,TGTGCCACCAGCACCGGCGAATTACTCTATGGCTACACCTTC
TRBJ2-5,.,TRBV7-2,.,CASSSRDLPTQYF,TGTGCCAGCAGCTCCAGGGACCTCCCGACCCAGTACTTC
TRBJ2-1,.,TRBV9,.,CASSVVSRFGSGNEQFF,TGTGCCAGCAGCGTAGTGTCCCGATTCGGGAGTGGCAATGAGCAGTTCTTC
TRBJ1-2,.,TRBV29-1,.,CSVVGDGGYTF,TGCAGCGTTGTAGGGGATGGTGGCTACACCTTC
TRBJ1-5,TRBD1,TRBV19,once,CASSIADRGYQPQHF,TGTGCCAGTAGTATAGCAGACAGGGGATATCAGCCCCAGCATTTT
TRBJ2-4,.,TRBV27,.,CASHTLNIQYF,TGTGCCAGCCATACCTTAAACATTCAGTACTTC
TRBJ2-2,.,TRBV11-2,.,CASSLLLDTGELFF,TGTGCCAGCAGCTTACTATTGGACACCGGGGAGCTGTTTTTT
TRBJ2-7,.,TRBV6-5,once,CASRPDGGSYEQYF,TGTGCCAGCAGGCCCGACGGGGGCTCCTACGAGCAGTACTTC
TRBJ2-1,.,TRBV7-9,.,CASSAPQEGDSYNEQFF,TGTGCCAGCAGCGCCCCGCAGGAGGGAGACTCCTACAATGAGCAGTTCTTC
TRBJ2-3,.,TRBV29-1,.,CSVDHLDTQYF,TGCAGCGTTGACCACTTAGATACGCAGTATTTT
TRBJ1-5,.,TRBV1,.,CTSSHAGNQPQHF,TGCACCAGCAGCCATGCAGGGAATCAGCCCCAGCATTTT
TRBJ2-2,.,TRBV7-2,.,CASSLSGSRRNTGELFF,TGTGCCAGCAGCTTATCAGGGTCCCGAAGGAACACCGGGGAGCTGTTTTTT